A single sample is the source of the 23 T cell receptor beta chains below, sequenced in a study of blood T cells in healthy people across ages. Primers used in a second PCR of about 7 to 12 cycles were a sample-barcoded 5' primer and a J-beta primer mix. TCRdb fed the 5' RACE reads into MiXCR, producing one record per CDR3 protein. In the table there are about 1,500,000 distinct CDR3 sequences, approximately 38% of which are singletons. Sequenced: blood. Receptor source: a woman younger than 30 in good health.

A word on this clonotype: Just one base apart from a much larger clone, this may be a read error. The genes are TRBV29-1 and TRBJ2-1; D possibly matches TRBD1 or TRBD2 (7 bases each). The germline CDR1 and CDR2 sequences are SQVTM and ANQGSEA. The CDR3 covers 15 residues. The germline V and J ends were trimmed by 5 bases and 2 bases, with 16 bases remaining between them. The CDR3 sequence is CSVKGGGGTYNEQFF. DNA for the CDR3: TGCAGCGTTAAGGGAGGGGGCGGAACCTACAATGAGCAGTTCTTC.

The rearrangement joins TRBV7-8 to TRBJ2-3; D is undetermined. Looked up from germline, CDR1 is SGHVS and CDR2 is FQNEAQ. The CDR3 sequence is 18 residues long. V was clipped by 1 base and J by 0 bases, with 17 bases between them. The CDR3 DNA sequence: TGTGCCAGCAGCTTAGTCCCCGGGTACCTTTCTAGCACAGATACGCAGTATTTT. Its protein product is CASSLVPGYLSSTDTQYF.

The chain is built from TRBV12-3 or TRBV12-4 and TRBJ1-2, with D unresolved. Trimming removed 3 bases from V and 1 base from J, with 12 bases in between. The CDR3 is made up of 15 amino acids. Written as DNA, the CDR3 is TGTGCCAGCAGTTTCGGGCAGAAAATTAACTATGGCTACACCTTC. Its translation: CASSFGQKINYGYTF.

The V and J genes are TRBV27 and TRBJ2-1; 8 bases agree with TRBD2. Germline assignment: CDR1 MNHEY and CDR2 SMNVEV (reference sequence). The CDR3 is 15 residues long. J gave up 4 bases and V 3 bases, and 5 bases lay outside the gene matches. CDR3 nucleotide sequence: TGTGCCAGCAGTTTGGGACTAGTGGGGTACAATGAGCAGTTCTTC. Its translation: CASSLGLVGYNEQFF.

To note about this clonotype: A much larger clone lies a single base off, so this may be a read error. The genes are TRBV10-3 and TRBJ2-3; unclear D gene. Trimming took off 2 bases at V and 6 bases at J, with 12 bases between the two ends. This CDR3 comprises 14 residues. Germline-derived CDR1 and CDR2 are ENHRY and SYGVKD. The CDR3 DNA is TGTGCCATCAGTGAGGGCGGTGTAGCTGATACGCAGTATTTT. Protein sequence: CAISEGGVADTQYF.

This clonotype came up many times. The J gene is TRBJ2-3, the V gene TRBV24-1, with D hard to call. The CDR3 runs to 16 residues. Trimming took 0 bases from V and 1 from J, leaving 10 bases between them. Germline V gene data show CDR1 as KGHDR and CDR2 as SFDVKD. The CDR3 loop reads CATSDLLLGGTDTQYF. DNA for the CDR3: TGTGCCACCAGTGATTTGCTATTAGGTGGCACAGATACGCAGTATTTT.

This chain links TRBV12-3 or TRBV12-4 with TRBJ2-7; the D call may be TRBD1 or TRBD2 (5 bases each). Trimming took 7 bases from V and 0 from J, leaving 13 bases between them. This CDR3 comprises 14 residues. The CDR3 here is CASTRGKSSYEQYF. The CDR3 nucleotides are TGTGCCAGCACCCGGGGCAAGAGCTCCTACGAGCAGTACTTC.

This clonotype was picked up a small number of times. This rearrangement joins TRBV18 to TRBJ2-7, with 10 bases aligning to TRBD1. Germline V lookup: CDR1 KGHSH, CDR2 LQKENI. After removal of 3 bases from V and 8 bases from J, the junction contained 7 bases not matched to a gene. This CDR3 comprises 14 residues. The CDR3 nucleotides are TGTGCCAGCTCACCGGACAGGGGGAATATTAAGCAGTACTTC. Translated, it gives CASSPDRGNIKQYF.

This clonotype was detected only a few times. The V gene is TRBV4-1, the J gene TRBJ2-5; D is possibly TRBD1 (6 bases). The CDR3 covers 14 residues. The V end lost 1 base, the J end lost 5 bases, and 11 bases lay between the germline ends. CDR1 and CDR2 from the germline V gene are MGHRA and YSYEKL. The CDR3 is CASSQVARGETQYF. CDR3 nucleotide sequence: TGCGCCAGCAGCCAAGTGGCGAGGGGGGAGACCCAGTACTTC.

J is TRBJ2-3 and V is TRBV12-3 or TRBV12-4; 11 positions match TRBD2. J was trimmed by 4 bases and V by 5 bases; bases with no gene match: 11. CDR3 length: 17 residues. The CDR3 is CASSPPRLAGSSDTQYF. The CDR3 DNA is TGTGCCAGCAGTCCTCCAAGACTAGCGGGGAGTTCAGATACGCAGTATTTT.

This clonotype was counted once. J is TRBJ2-7 and V is TRBV6-1, with 8 nucleotides matching TRBD2. This CDR3 has 15 amino acids. Germline CDR1 reads MNHNS; CDR2 reads SASEGT. The trim removed 6 bases at V and 3 bases at J, leaving 10 bases unmatched. Here the CDR3 reads CASSPTVSGNYEQYF. Here the CDR3 DNA reads TGTGCCAGCAGCCCCACTGTTAGCGGGAACTACGAGCAGTACTTC.

V is TRBV21-1 and J is TRBJ1-6; the table's D call of TRBD1 was not tested on the DNA. TRBV21-1 is a pseudogene. There are 14 residues in the CDR3. CDR3 sequence (DNA): TGTGCCAGCAGCCCCTTACAGGGGTCTTCACCCCTCCACTTT. Residues: CASSPLQGSSPLHF.

This clonotype has just a few counts. V gene TRBV6-1 combines with J gene TRBJ2-6; D may be TRBD1 (5 bases). This CDR3 contains 12 residues. Trimming took off 10 bases at V and 2 bases at J, with 6 bases between the two ends. The V gene's germline CDR1 is MNHNS and CDR2 SASEGT. CDR3: CAMGPGANVLTF. The CDR3 nucleotides are TGTGCCATGGGGCCTGGGGCCAACGTCCTGACTTTC.

This clonotype was seen only a few times. The chain has TRBV24-1 and TRBJ2-1; 11 nucleotides match TRBD2. The CDR3 sequence is 15 residues long. In germline, CDR1 is KGHDR, CDR2 SFDVKD. Trimming took 5 bases from V and 6 from J; bases not matched to a gene: 5. In DNA, the CDR3 is TGTGCCACCAGTGGTTCCACTAGCGGGAGCAATGAGCAGTTCTTC. It codes for CATSGSTSGSNEQFF.

The chain is built from TRBV7-9 and TRBJ1-1; D unclear. This CDR3 comprises 13 residues. Germline V gene lookup returns CDR1 SEHNR and CDR2 FQNEAQ (reference sequence). V lost 8 bases and J 0 bases, leaving 10 bases between the germline ends. CDR3 sequence reads: CASSGEMNTEAFF. In nucleotides, the CDR3 is TGTGCCAGCTCCGGGGAGATGAACACTGAAGCTTTCTTT.

This clonotype was recorded a few times. CDR3: CSAPNRRTRTPNEQYF. CDR3 sequence (DNA): TGCAGTGCCCCTAACCGCAGGACTAGGACTCCTAACGAGCAGTACTTC. The chain joins TRBV20-1 to TRBJ2-7, with 7 bases matching TRBD2. The CDR3 spans 16 residues. Germline CDR1 and CDR2: DFQATT and SNEGSKA (reference sequence). J gave up 5 bases and V 6 bases, and 19 bases lay outside the gene matches.

J is TRBJ1-5 and V is TRBV12-3 or TRBV12-4; 10 bases are a match to TRBD1. J was trimmed by 7 bases and V by 3 bases; bases with no gene match: 6. The CDR3 contains 15 residues. The DNA of the CDR3 is TGTGCCAGCAGTTTTTCCCGGGACAGGGGACAGCCCCAGCATTTT. Its protein product is CASSFSRDRGQPQHF.

V and J are TRBV4-2 and TRBJ1-1; the D is unclear. Looked up from germline, CDR1 is LGHNA and CDR2 is YNFKEQ. CDR3 size: 13 residues. The V and J ends lost 11 bases and 4 bases respectively, with 17 bases between them. CDR3 residues: CACVTPEVTEAFF. CDR3 in DNA: TGTGCCTGCGTCACCCCTGAGGTCACTGAAGCTTTCTTT.

This sequence joins TRBV5-1 and TRBJ1-5; D is uncertain. V lost 2 bases and J 7 bases, leaving 13 bases between the germline ends. Germline CDR1 is SGHRS and CDR2 is YFSETQ. The CDR3 is made up of 14 amino acids. The CDR3 region is CASSLGGHDQPQHF. Here the CDR3 DNA reads TGCGCCAGCAGCTTAGGAGGGCATGACCAGCCCCAGCATTTT.

Ten or more counts support this clonotype. The J gene is TRBJ2-3, the V gene TRBV2; tentatively, D is TRBD2 (6 bases). The CDR3 is 17 residues long. Trimming cost V 2 bases and J 5 bases, with 20 bases left between them. From germline, CDR1 is SNHLY and CDR2 FYNNEI. CDR3 DNA: TGTGCCAGCAGTGAAATCCTAGCGAGGGCCTCGGGAGATACGCAGTATTTT. Protein product: CASSEILARASGDTQYF.

In its sample, this clonotype was seen a few times. The chain is built from TRBV12-3 or TRBV12-4 and TRBJ1-2; D call uncertain. Trimming pared 5 bases from V and 4 bases from J, leaving 14 bases between. This CDR3 region has 14 residues. CDR3 coding DNA: TGTGCCAGCAGTCGCCCCCCAGGAATCTATGGCTACACCTTC. Translation: CASSRPPGIYGYTF.

On this clonotype itself: The junction shows a germline mismatch at one end, possibly a read error. J is TRBJ1-1 and V is TRBV6-5; D gene uncertain. Per germline, CDR1 MNHEY and CDR2 SVGAGI. CDR3 length equals 11 residues. CDR3 region: CATTVGNETFF. The CDR3 coding sequence is TGTGCCACTACAGTGGGGAATGAAACTTTCTTT.

This clonotype was seen a handful of times. The chain joins TRBV20-1 to TRBJ2-3; D is possibly TRBD2 (5 bases). Trimming removed 4 bases from V and 6 bases from J, with 17 bases in between. The CDR3 sequence is 14 residues long. Germline CDR1 DFQATT, CDR2 SNEGSKA (reference sequence). Here the CDR3 reads CSATPGSTGDTQYF. The CDR3 nucleotides are TGCAGTGCTACCCCGGGATCTACGGGGGATACGCAGTATTTT.